A selection of T cell receptor beta chains follows, all from one sample in a study of blood T cells in healthy people across ages. One entry per CDR3 protein, called by TCRdb with MiXCR from the 5' RACE reads. Of about 640,000 distinct CDR3 sequences in the sample, about 54% were seen once. The sequenced sample was blood. Source of these receptors: a man in his sixties in good health. Both conserved end residues are part of each CDR3. The order of the fields is J gene, clone size, D gene, V gene, CDR3 DNA, CDR3 protein. The D gene is left open where the match is weak. Clone sizes are given selectively: once, few, many, or a class where the clone is expanded.

TRBJ1-6	.	.	TRBV28	TGTGCCAGCAGTTTCGGGTATTCACCCCTCCACTTT	CASSFGYSPLHF
TRBJ1-2	.	.	TRBV7-9	TGTGCCAGCAGCACACCAACCGGGGCACCATATGGCTACACCTTC	CASSTPTGAPYGYTF
TRBJ2-1	few	TRBD2	TRBV9	TGTGCCAGCAGCGTAGCCGGCGGGGGGTACAATGAGCAGTTCTTC	CASSVAGGGYNEQFF
TRBJ1-1	.	TRBD1	TRBV6-6	TGTGCCAGCAGTTACAGACAGGGGAACACTGAAGCTTTCTTT	CASSYRQGNTEAFF
TRBJ2-1	few	.	TRBV24-1	TGTGCCACCAGTGACTCATGGAGGAATGAGCAGTTCTTC	CATSDSWRNEQFF
TRBJ2-7	few	.	TRBV20-1	TGCAGTGCTAGGAGGACCCAAGGCTCCTACAATGAGCAGTACTTC	CSARRTQGSYNEQYF
TRBJ1-2	.	.	TRBV9	TGTGCCAGCAGTAACACCTATGGCTACACCTTC	CASSNTYGYTF
TRBJ1-6	.	TRBD1	TRBV5-1	TGCGCCAGCAGCTTGGCATCCGCCGGACAGGGAAATTCACCCCTCCACTTT	CASSLASAGQGNSPLHF
TRBJ2-5	.	.	TRBV7-2	TGTGCCAGCAGCTTAGGGGCGGGGTCGACCCAGTACTTC	CASSLGAGSTQYF
TRBJ2-7	.	.	TRBV3-1	TGTGCCAGCAGCCAAGATCCCCTACAGGGATCCCCCTACGAGCAGTACTTC	CASSQDPLQGSPYEQYF
TRBJ1-1	.	.	TRBV28	TGTGCCAGCAGTTTCTACTCGGACGGGAACACTGAAGCTTTCTTT	CASSFYSDGNTEAFF
TRBJ1-2	.	.	TRBV7-2	TGTGCCAGCAGCTTACGCCAGACTAACTATGGCTACACCTTC	CASSLRQTNYGYTF
TRBJ2-1	few	TRBD1	TRBV20-1	TGCAGTGCGGCCGGGACAGGGGAACACAATGAGCAGTTCTTC	CSAAGTGEHNEQFF
TRBJ2-5	.	TRBD2	TRBV12-3/TRBV12-4	TGTGCCAGCAGTCCGCTAGCGGGGGGCCTCAGGGCCCAGTACTTC	CASSPLAGGLRAQYF
TRBJ2-5	.	.	TRBV2	TGTGCCATCCGTAGCGGTAAAGAGACCCAGTACTTC	CAIRSGKETQYF
TRBJ1-1	.	.	TRBV6-5	TGTGCCAGCAGTTACCAAGGGGCTTGGGACACTGAATCTTTCTTT	CASSYQGAWDTESFF
TRBJ2-5	.	.	TRBV10-2	TGCGCCAGCAGTGAGGCGGCCGGGGTGAGGGGACAGTACTTC	CASSEAAGVRGQYF
TRBJ1-4	.	.	TRBV20-1	TGCAGTGCTGGGGACTCCGTCCGGTTTAATGAAAAACTGTTTTTT	CSAGDSVRFNEKLFF
TRBJ2-4	few	.	TRBV11-2	TGTGCCAGCAGCCTTCCTCCTTTACAGTACTTC	CASSLPPLQYF
TRBJ1-6	.	.	TRBV6-5	TGTGCCAGCAGTTACTCGGAGGTTTTGCCACCCCTCCACTTT	CASSYSEVLPPLHF
TRBJ2-7	.	.	TRBV5-5	TGTGCCAGCAGCTTGGTGGGGGAAACCTACGAGCAGTACTTC	CASSLVGETYEQYF
TRBJ2-1	few	.	TRBV5-1	TGCGCCAGCAGCTCCTTCTCTAGCGTGGATGAGCAGTTCTTC	CASSSFSSVDEQFF
TRBJ1-2	few	TRBD1	TRBV12-3/TRBV12-4	TGTGCCAGCAGTTGGGGACAGGGGGCGTTGGGCTACACCTTC	CASSWGQGALGYTF
TRBJ1-4	.	TRBD1	TRBV5-1	TGCGCCAGCAGCGTATCCGGGACAGCTAATGAAAAACTGTTTTTT	CASSVSGTANEKLFF
TRBJ2-6	few	.	TRBV11-2	TGTGCCAGCAGCTTAGGGGATTTCGGGGCCAACGTCCTGACTTTC	CASSLGDFGANVLTF
TRBJ2-7	.	.	TRBV29-1	TGCAGCGTTAAAGGAGGACAGTCCTACGAGCAGTACTTC	CSVKGGQSYEQYF
TRBJ1-1	.	.	TRBV11-2	.	CASSLERGFKPQHFGDGGTTEAFF
TRBJ1-5	.	.	TRBV20-1	TGCAGTGCTGGGGTAGCGGGGTACCACCGGGAGACCAAGCATTTT	CSAGVAGYHRETKHF
TRBJ2-6	.	.	TRBV3-1	TGTGCCAGCAGCCAAGAAGGCAGGGCGACCCCTGGGGCCAACGTCCTGACTTTC	CASSQEGRATPGANVLTF
TRBJ1-3	.	.	TRBV6-6	TGTGCCAGCAGTTACTCGAGAGGGGGGCGGCGAAACACCATATATTTT	CASSYSRGGRRNTIYF
TRBJ2-5	.	TRBD1	TRBV7-2	TGTGCCAGCAGCCCCCAAGGGACAGGGAAAGAGACCCAGTACTTC	CASSPQGTGKETQYF
TRBJ2-5	.	.	TRBV15	TGTGCCACCAGGCACCGAACAGGAAATGAACAAGAGACCCAGTACTTC	CATRHRTGNEQETQYF
TRBJ1-6	.	.	TRBV11-2	TGTGCCAGCAGCTTAGGGTCAGGGTCCAATTCACCCCTCCACTTT	CASSLGSGSNSPLHF
TRBJ1-5	.	.	TRBV7-2	TGTGCCAGCAGCACTGACGAAGGCCGAATCCAGCATTTT	CASSTDEGRIQHF
TRBJ2-5	.	TRBD2	TRBV3-1	TGTGCCAGCAGCCAAGGGAGCGGGGGGGAACAAGAGACCCAGTACTTC	CASSQGSGGEQETQYF
TRBJ2-7	.	.	TRBV6-5	TGTGCCAGCAGTGACTCGAGGGTAGGGTACGAGCAGTACTTC	CASSDSRVGYEQYF